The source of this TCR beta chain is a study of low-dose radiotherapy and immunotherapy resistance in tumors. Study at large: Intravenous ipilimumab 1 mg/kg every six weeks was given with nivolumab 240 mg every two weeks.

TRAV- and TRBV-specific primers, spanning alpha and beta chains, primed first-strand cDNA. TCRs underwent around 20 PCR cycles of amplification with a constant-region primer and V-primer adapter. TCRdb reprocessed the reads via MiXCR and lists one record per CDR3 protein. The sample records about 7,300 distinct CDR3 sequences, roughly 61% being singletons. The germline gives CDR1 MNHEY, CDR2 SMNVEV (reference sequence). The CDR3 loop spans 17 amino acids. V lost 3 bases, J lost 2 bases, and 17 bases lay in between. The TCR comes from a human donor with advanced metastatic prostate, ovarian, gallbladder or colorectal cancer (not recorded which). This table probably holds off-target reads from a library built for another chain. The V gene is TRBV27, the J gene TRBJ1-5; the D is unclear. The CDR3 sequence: CASSFRAARVGNQPQHF. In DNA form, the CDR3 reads TGTGCCAGCAGTTTTCGAGCAGCTCGGGTGGGCAATCAGCCCCAGCATTTT.